This TCR beta chain was observed in a study of shared clonotypes between healthy human individuals. It was CD45RO-negative cells, positively selected for CCR7, that made up naive CD8 cells, with terminally differentiated effector memory CD45RA+ cells excluded. Details on this clone: Other DNA sequences in the same sample also yield this CDR3.

Deep-level running was used for the assay. TCRdb's table, derived via immunoSEQ multiplex PCR, lists solely in-frame clones and lacks some. The sample yields about 1,900,000 clones, roughly 95% seen once. The ends were cut back, 0 bases at V and 3 bases at J, with 6 bases in the middle. The length of the CDR3 is 13 residues. Germline CDR1 MNHEY, CDR2 SVGAGI. This TCR was recovered from a man between 18 and 35 years old in good health. This rearrangement joins TRBV6-5 to TRBJ2-7; D is unresolved. Sequencing was done on a sample of naive CD8+ T cells sorted from blood. In DNA form, the CDR3 reads TGTGCCAGCAGTTACTCCCCTGACTACGAGCAGTACTTC. This sequence encodes CASSYSPDYEQYF.